The 27 T cell receptor beta chains below all came from one sample that was sequenced in a study of blood T cell repertoires in COVID-19. Method: immunoSEQ multiplex PCR; TCRdb's copy keeps in-frame clones and lacks some. This sample has approximately 400,000 clones; about four fifths occur once, and the top ten carry over 0.95%. Sequenced sample: peripheral blood. The source of these receptors is a human donor with acute or convalescent COVID-19. The donor label of this sample is uncertain.

This chain connects TRBV30 to TRBJ2-3; 8 bases agree with TRBD2. CDR1 GTSNPN and CDR2 SVGIG come from the germline V gene (reference sequence). After removal of 3 bases from V and 4 bases from J, the junction contained 12 bases not matched to a gene. This CDR3 has 16 residues. CDR3 amino acids: CAWRTKREKFPDTQYF. CDR3 coding DNA: TGTGCCTGGAGAACCAAGCGGGAGAAGTTCCCAGATACGCAGTATTTT. The whole variable domain, remainder taken from reference TRBV30 and TRBJ2-3, is SQTIHQWPATLVQPVGSPLSLECTVEGTSNPNLYWYRQAAGRGLQLLFYSVGIGQISSEVPQNLSASRPQDRQFILSSKKLLLSDSGFYLCAWRTKREKFPDTQYFGPGTRLTVL.

The genes are TRBV4-1 and TRBJ1-6; 9 bases are a match to TRBD1. Per the germline V gene, CDR1 is MGHRA and CDR2 is YSYEKL. Trimming took 4 bases from V and 8 from J; bases not matched to a gene: 9. The CDR3 sequence is 16 residues long. The CDR3 here is CASSLSPGQGDSPLHF. CDR3 DNA sequence: TGCGCCAGCAGCCTGTCGCCGGGACAGGGCGATTCACCCCTCCACTTT.

Here the CDR3 reads CASCSINYGYTF. The CDR3 nucleotides read TGTGCCAGCTGCAGTATCAACTATGGCTACACCTTC. The V and J genes are TRBV12-3 or TRBV12-4 and TRBJ1-2; no clear D. This CDR3 contains 12 residues. The V end lost 8 bases, the J end lost 2 bases, and 9 bases lay between the germline ends.

The chain employs TRBV7-6 and TRBJ2-1, with 10 nucleotides matching TRBD2. V shed 5 bases, J shed 10 bases, and the junction held 11 bases outside the gene matches. The CDR3 has 15 residues. CDR1 and CDR2 from the germline V gene are SGHVS and FNYEAQ. DNA for the CDR3: TGTGCCAGCAGCCCAGCTCTTCTGACTAGCGGGGAGCAGTTCTTC. Its protein is CASSPALLTSGEQFF.

The chain combines TRBV7-8 with TRBJ1-1; D unclear. This CDR3 comprises 15 residues. Germline loops: CDR1 SGHVS, CDR2 FQNEAQ. The V and J ends lost 1 base and 3 bases respectively, with 12 bases between them. CDR3 region: CASSLGVPGDTEAFF. In DNA form, the CDR3 reads TGTGCCAGCAGCTTAGGTGTACCCGGTGACACTGAAGCTTTCTTT.

The chain couples TRBV9 to TRBJ2-1, with 10 bases identical to TRBD2. V dropped 0 bases and J dropped 7; count of bases not matched to a gene: 13. CDR3 size: 18 residues. Germline V CDR1 and CDR2: SGDLS, YYNGEE. Written as DNA, the CDR3 is TGTGCCAGCAGCGTAGAGGGATGGGGAGCGGGAGGGAGGAATGAGCAGTTCTTC. The encoded protein is CASSVEGWGAGGRNEQFF. The full variable domain, rest sourced from reference TRBV9 and TRBJ2-1, is DSGVTQTPKHLITATGQRVTLRCSPRSGDLSVYWYQQSLDQGLQFLIQYYNGEERAKGNILERFSAQQFPDLHSELNLSSLELGDSALYFCASSVEGWGAGGRNEQFFGPGTRLTVL.

V usage is TRBV19 and J usage is TRBJ2-2, with 11 bases fitting TRBD2. CDR1 LNHDA and CDR2 SQIVND come from the germline V gene (reference sequence). The CDR3 totals 15 residues. Trimming at V came to 4 bases and at J to 4 bases, leaving 2 bases not matched to a gene. In DNA form, the CDR3 reads TGTGCCAGTAGTACGGGACTAGCGGCCACCGGGGAGCTGTTTTTT. It yields the protein CASSTGLAATGELFF.

Details on this clone: Other DNA sequences of this sample code for an identical CDR3. This rearrangement joins TRBV2 to TRBJ1-1, with D possibly matching TRBD1 (5 bases). In germline, CDR1 is SNHLY, CDR2 FYNNEI. The length of the CDR3 is 15 residues. V was clipped by 2 bases and J by 0 bases, with 10 bases between them. CDR3 nucleotides: TGTGCCAGCAGTGAAATTGGGGCGCTGAACACTGAAGCTTTCTTT. Its translation is CASSEIGALNTEAFF.

The chain uses TRBV18 and TRBJ1-2; no clear D gene. Trimming shortened V by 2 bases and J by 0 bases, and 13 bases separated the two germline ends. The CDR3 is made up of 16 amino acids. The germline CDR1 and CDR2 sequences are KGHSH and LQKENI. In nucleotides, the CDR3 is TGTGCCAGCTCACCAGCTTCCGCCCGAGCTAACTATGGCTACACCTTC. Encoded protein: CASSPASARANYGYTF.

This clone came up once. The rearrangement links TRBV3-1 (or the pseudogene TRBV3-2) to TRBJ1-6; 7 bases line up with TRBD1. J lost 9 bases, V lost 0 bases, and 8 bases had no gene match. Germline CDR1 and CDR2: LGHDT and YNNKEL (reference sequence). This CDR3 region has 16 residues. The CDR3 region has the DNA TGTGCCAGCAGCCAAGAAAGGGCCAGGGGGATTTCACCCCTCCACTTT. Its protein product is CASSQERARGISPLHF.

The genes are TRBV7-9 and TRBJ2-5; TRBD2 aligns across 7 bases. J lost 2 bases, V lost 6 bases, and 6 bases had no gene match. From germline, CDR1 is SEHNR and CDR2 FQNEAQ (reference sequence). The CDR3 is 14 residues long. CDR3 in DNA: TGTGCCAGCAGGGAGAGCGGGGCACAAGAGACCCAGTACTTC. Translated: CASRESGAQETQYF.

The chain combines TRBV18 with TRBJ1-2; TRBD1 matches at 7 bases. The CDR3 totals 15 residues. The ends lost 3 bases at V and 6 bases at J; junction bases unmatched: 10. Germline V gives CDR1 KGHSH, CDR2 LQKENI. CDR3 protein: CASSPPHRGPDGYTF. DNA for the CDR3: TGTGCCAGCTCACCGCCACACAGGGGCCCAGATGGCTACACCTTC. Complete variable domain (other parts from reference TRBV18 and TRBJ1-2): NAGVMQNPRHLVRRRGQEARLRCSPMKGHSHVYWYRQLPEEGLKFMVYLQKENIIDESGMPKERFSAEFPKEGPSILRIQQVVRGDSAAYFCASSPPHRGPDGYTFGSGTRLTVV.

Remarks on this clone: Other nucleotide sequences in the sample specify the same CDR3. This chain links TRBV30 with TRBJ2-7, with 11 bases identical to TRBD1. The CDR3 contains 13 residues. Germline assignment: CDR1 GTSNPN and CDR2 SVGIG (reference sequence). The V gene end was trimmed by 6 bases and the J gene end by 4 bases; junction bases not matched to a gene: 5. This CDR3 reads CACPGQGVYEQYF. The CDR3 region has the DNA TGTGCCTGTCCGGGACAGGGGGTTTACGAGCAGTACTTC.

This clone was seen only once. V usage is TRBV5-8 and J usage is TRBJ2-2; maybe TRBD2 (6 bases). V lost 5 bases, J lost 0 bases, and 8 bases lay in between. The germline V gene has CDR1 SGHTS and CDR2 YDEGEE. The CDR3 has 14 amino acids. The CDR3, as DNA: TGTGCCAGCAGGGACTATTCGAACACCGGGGAGCTGTTTTTT. This sequence encodes CASRDYSNTGELFF.

This sequence joins TRBV7-2 and TRBJ2-5, with D perhaps TRBD2 (6 bases). The V gene lost 3 bases and the J gene lost 4 bases, with 15 bases spanning the gap. The germline gives CDR1 SGHTA, CDR2 FQGNSA. The CDR3 spans 15 residues. CDR3 region: CASSFTAGLSETQYF. The CDR3 DNA sequence: TGTGCCAGCAGCTTCACTGCGGGATTGTCAGAGACCCAGTACTTC.

In this sample, this clone turned up once. This chain connects TRBV3-1 (or the pseudogene TRBV3-2) to TRBJ2-7; 11 bases align to TRBD2. J lost 2 bases, V lost 2 bases, and 2 bases had no gene match. CDR1 is LGHDT, CDR2 YNNKEL, per germline (reference sequence). This CDR3 spans 15 amino acids. Here the CDR3 DNA reads TGTGCCAGCAGCCAAACTAGCGGGGGACCCTACGAGCAGTACTTC. It is translated as CASSQTSGGPYEQYF.

The gene calls are TRBV7-8 and TRBJ2-1, with 8 bases lining up with TRBD1. The germline V gene has CDR1 SGHVS and CDR2 FQNEAQ. The CDR3 covers 15 residues. With V trimmed by 4 bases and J by 8 bases, 10 bases remained unmatched. The CDR3, as DNA: TGTGCCAGCAGCTCTGGACAGGGAAGTTTTCATGAGCAGTTCTTC. Amino acids: CASSSGQGSFHEQFF.

The chain combines TRBV5-4 with TRBJ2-5; D possibly corresponds to TRBD1 (8 bases). This CDR3 region has 15 residues. V was trimmed by 4 bases and J by 5 bases, leaving 18 bases between them. The germline gives CDR1 SGHNT, CDR2 YYREEE (reference sequence). The DNA of the CDR3 is TGTGCCAGCAGCCCCAACAGGGGGGAGGGTGAGACCCAGTACTTC. Translated, it gives CASSPNRGEGETQYF. Full variable domain (remainder filled in from reference TRBV5-4 and TRBJ2-5): ETGVTQSPTHLIKTRGQQVTLRCSSQSGHNTVSWYQQALGQGPQFIFQYYREEENGRGNFPPRFSGLQFPNYSSELNVNALELDDSALYLCASSPNRGEGETQYFGPGTRLLVL.

CDR3 in DNA: TGTGCCAGCAGTGAAGATCTGTCCACCGGGGAGCTGTTTTTT. This encodes CASSEDLSTGELFF. The chain carries TRBV6-1 and TRBJ2-2; D gene uncertain. Germline lookup yields CDR1 MNHNS and CDR2 SASEGT. Trimming left V 1 base short and J 4 bases short, with 7 bases between. The CDR3 loop spans 14 amino acids.

V and J are TRBV30 and TRBJ2-3; TRBD1 matches 8 bases. The CDR3 contains 16 residues. CDR1 and CDR2 (germline): GTSNPN, SVGIG (reference sequence). V was pared by 7 bases and J by 2 bases, with 14 bases of the junction left unmatched. The CDR3 sequence is CAFSKGQGPTTDTQYF. In DNA form, the CDR3 reads TGTGCCTTCTCCAAAGGACAGGGACCTACCACAGATACGCAGTATTTT.

This clone has more than one count but fewer than ten. V usage is TRBV7-8 and J usage is TRBJ1-1; a possible D gene is TRBD1 (5 bases). With 7 bases removed from V and 5 bases from J, the gap between germline ends came to 17 bases. This CDR3 comprises 14 residues. Germline CDR1 SGHVS, CDR2 FQNEAQ. The CDR3 coding sequence is TGTGCCAGCAACTCAGGGCCCCTTAGGACTGAAGCTTTCTTT. It is translated as CASNSGPLRTEAFF.

The chain employs TRBV11-2 and TRBJ2-7, with 11 bases that match TRBD2. In germline, CDR1 is SGHAT, CDR2 FQNNGV. J gave up 9 bases and V 5 bases, and 6 bases lay outside the gene matches. The CDR3 loop spans 13 amino acids. CDR3 sequence (DNA): TGTGCCAGCAGCCCGATTGGGACTAGCGGGCAGTACTTC. This encodes CASSPIGTSGQYF. The variable domain in full, completed from reference TRBV11-2 and TRBJ2-7, reads EAGVAQSPRYKIIEKRQSVAFWCNPISGHATLYWYQQILGQGPKLLIQFQNNGVVDDSQLPKDRFSAERLKGVDSTLKIQPAKLEDSAVYLCASSPIGTSGQYFGPGTRLTVT.

The chain links TRBV5-1 to TRBJ2-2; TRBD2 agrees at 9 bases. The length of the CDR3 is 16 residues. With 5 bases clipped from V and 3 bases from J, the junction kept 8 bases outside the gene matches. CDR1 and CDR2 from the germline V gene are SGHRS and YFSETQ. The CDR3 protein is CASSSTSGRYTGELFF. In DNA form, the CDR3 reads TGCGCCAGCAGTTCCACTAGCGGGCGATACACCGGGGAGCTGTTTTTT.

The chain carries TRBV11-2 and TRBJ1-5, with a tentative D call TRBD1 (6 bases). This CDR3 is 15 amino acids long. Germline CDR1 is SGHAT and CDR2 is FQNNGV. V was shortened by 5 bases and J by 0 bases, with 11 bases between the two germline ends. CDR3 nucleotide sequence: TGTGCCAGCAGCAAAACAGGGTATAGCAATCAGCCCCAGCATTTT. It translates to CASSKTGYSNQPQHF.

The chain has TRBV5-5 and TRBJ1-4, with D unclear. Germline lookup yields CDR1 SGHKS and CDR2 YYEKEE (reference sequence). V dropped 0 bases and J dropped 0 bases, with 15 bases sitting between them. The CDR3 extends over 18 amino acids. The CDR3 spells CASSLGPPGFATNEKLFF. The CDR3 DNA is TGTGCCAGCAGCTTGGGGCCACCAGGATTTGCAACTAATGAAAAACTGTTTTTT. The variable domain in full, completed from reference TRBV5-5 and TRBJ1-4, reads DAGVTQSPTHLIKTRGQQVTLRCSPISGHKSVSWYQQVLGQGPQFIFQYYEKEERGRGNFPDRFSARQFPNYSSELNVNALLLGDSALYLCASSLGPPGFATNEKLFFGSGTQLSVL.

V gene TRBV27 combines with J gene TRBJ2-7, with 14 bases identical to TRBD2. Germline-derived CDR1 and CDR2 are MNHEY and SMNVEV (reference sequence). This CDR3 is built from 16 residues. J was trimmed by 4 bases and V by 6 bases; bases with no gene match: 8. The CDR3 DNA sequence: TGTGCCAGCAGACGGAGCGGGACTAGCGGGAGATACGAGCAGTACTTC. Its translation is CASRRSGTSGRYEQYF.

The rearrangement uses TRBV6-6 and TRBJ1-1; D might be TRBD1 (6 bases). The CDR3 loop spans 14 amino acids. V lost 6 bases, J lost 4 bases, and 15 bases lay in between. In germline, CDR1 is MNHNY, CDR2 SVGAGI (reference sequence). DNA for the CDR3: TGTGCCAGCAGCCGGAACAGGGAGGGCACTGAAGCTTTCTTT. This sequence encodes CASSRNREGTEAFF.